The 11 T cell receptor beta chains given below trace back to one sample, sequenced in a study of blood T cell repertoires in COVID-19. Only in-frame clones appear in the TCRdb table, and some are missing; sequencing was by immunoSEQ multiplex PCR. The data contain 300,000 to 350,000 clones, roughly 90% of them singletons. The sequenced sample was peripheral blood. These receptors originate from a woman aged 35 to 49 with COVID-19, enrolled during active disease.

V gene TRBV5-1 combines with J gene TRBJ2-1, with 10 bases lining up with TRBD2. The CDR3 runs to 16 residues. The trim removed 1 base at V and 5 bases at J, leaving 6 bases unmatched. Germline V gene sequence: CDR1 SGHRS, CDR2 YFSETQ. For the CDR3, the DNA is TGCGCCAGCAGCTTGACTAGCGGGACAATTCACAATGAGCAGTTCTTC. Translating gives CASSLTSGTIHNEQFF.

This chain connects TRBV19 to TRBJ2-7; 9 nucleotides line up with TRBD2. The V gene's germline CDR1 is LNHDA and CDR2 SQIVND (reference sequence). CDR3 size: 14 residues. J was trimmed by 2 bases and V by 4 bases; bases with no gene match: 3. This CDR3 reads CASSRASGAYEQYF. As DNA, the CDR3 is TGTGCCAGTAGTAGGGCTAGCGGGGCCTACGAGCAGTACTTC.

This chain joins TRBV19 and TRBJ1-5; D is ambiguous. The CDR3 extends over 17 amino acids. V was trimmed by 3 bases and J by 5 bases, leaving 20 bases between them. Per germline, CDR1 LNHDA and CDR2 SQIVND (reference sequence). The CDR3, as DNA: TGTGCCAGTAGTATGTGGCTTGGGCAGGCCTTCGATCAGCCCCAGCATTTT. It translates to CASSMWLGQAFDQPQHF.

V and J are TRBV18 and TRBJ1-1; D not certain. Germline CDR1 KGHSH, CDR2 LQKENI. V was shortened by 5 bases and J by 4 bases, with 14 bases between the two germline ends. CDR3 length: 14 residues. Here the CDR3 DNA reads TGTGCCAGCTCATCGTTCGAGGAGAGCACTGAAGCTTTCTTT. Protein: CASSSFEESTEAFF.

The rearrangement uses TRBV28 and TRBJ1-6; weak D call: TRBD1 (5 bases). There are 16 residues in the CDR3. Germline V CDR1 and CDR2: MDHEN, SYDVKM. V dropped 5 bases and J dropped 6 bases, with 17 bases sitting between them. Here the CDR3 reads CASSPPWWGGNSPLHF. Here the CDR3 DNA reads TGTGCCAGCAGTCCCCCGTGGTGGGGCGGTAATTCACCCCTCCACTTT.

This chain uses TRBV4-3 with TRBJ2-2, with 7 positions matching TRBD2. The CDR3 length is 18 residues. The V segment lost 0 bases and the J segment 2 bases; nucleotides outside the gene matches: 9. Per germline, CDR1 LGHNA and CDR2 YSLEER. CDR3 region: CASSQEKLAVLNTGELFF. CDR3 DNA: TGCGCCAGCAGCCAAGAAAAGCTAGCGGTCCTTAACACCGGGGAGCTGTTTTTT.

The gene calls are TRBV3-1 (or the pseudogene TRBV3-2) and TRBJ2-7, with 12 bases that match TRBD2. Losses at the gene ends were 7 bases for V and 3 bases for J; bases not matched to a gene: 7. The CDR3 extends over 15 amino acids. Germline V lookup: CDR1 LGHDT, CDR2 YNNKEL (reference sequence). DNA of the CDR3: TGTGCCAGCACCCTGACTAGCGGGGGAATCTACGAGCAGTACTTC. This encodes CASTLTSGGIYEQYF.

V gene TRBV5-4 combines with J gene TRBJ2-7, with 7 bases that match TRBD1. The CDR3 loop spans 15 amino acids. J lost 2 bases, V lost 0 bases, and 5 bases had no gene match. CDR1 is SGHNT, CDR2 YYREEE, per germline (reference sequence). The DNA for the CDR3 is TGTGCCAGCAGCTTGGGGCAGGGGGACCCCTACGAGCAGTACTTC. Amino acids: CASSLGQGDPYEQYF.

This rearrangement joins TRBV3-1 (or the pseudogene TRBV3-2) to TRBJ2-1; D unclear. Trimming stripped 4 bases from V and 6 bases from J, with 10 bases between. Germline loops: CDR1 LGHDT, CDR2 YNNKEL (reference sequence). There are 13 residues in the CDR3. The CDR3 is CASSLGYPNEQFF. The CDR3 DNA follows: TGTGCCAGCAGCCTGGGCTATCCCAATGAGCAGTTCTTC.

This sequence joins TRBV27 and TRBJ2-1; 9 positions agree with TRBD2. Germline-derived CDR1 and CDR2 are MNHEY and SMNVEV (reference sequence). V lost 6 bases, J lost 5 bases, and 5 bases stayed unmatched. The CDR3 spans 14 residues. The CDR3 reads CASSGGRDHNEQFF. The CDR3 DNA is TGTGCCAGCAGCGGCGGGAGGGATCACAATGAGCAGTTCTTC.

A note on this clone: One end of the junction is discordant with germline, which a read error may explain. The V gene is TRBV28, the J gene TRBJ2-7, with TRBD2 identical over 9 bases. Germline loops: CDR1 MDHEN, CDR2 SYDVKM. The CDR3 length is 13 residues. The CDR3 sequence: CASSFNRAGGTLF. DNA of the CDR3: TGTGCCAGCAGTTTCAATAGGGCGGGGGGGACCCTTTTC.